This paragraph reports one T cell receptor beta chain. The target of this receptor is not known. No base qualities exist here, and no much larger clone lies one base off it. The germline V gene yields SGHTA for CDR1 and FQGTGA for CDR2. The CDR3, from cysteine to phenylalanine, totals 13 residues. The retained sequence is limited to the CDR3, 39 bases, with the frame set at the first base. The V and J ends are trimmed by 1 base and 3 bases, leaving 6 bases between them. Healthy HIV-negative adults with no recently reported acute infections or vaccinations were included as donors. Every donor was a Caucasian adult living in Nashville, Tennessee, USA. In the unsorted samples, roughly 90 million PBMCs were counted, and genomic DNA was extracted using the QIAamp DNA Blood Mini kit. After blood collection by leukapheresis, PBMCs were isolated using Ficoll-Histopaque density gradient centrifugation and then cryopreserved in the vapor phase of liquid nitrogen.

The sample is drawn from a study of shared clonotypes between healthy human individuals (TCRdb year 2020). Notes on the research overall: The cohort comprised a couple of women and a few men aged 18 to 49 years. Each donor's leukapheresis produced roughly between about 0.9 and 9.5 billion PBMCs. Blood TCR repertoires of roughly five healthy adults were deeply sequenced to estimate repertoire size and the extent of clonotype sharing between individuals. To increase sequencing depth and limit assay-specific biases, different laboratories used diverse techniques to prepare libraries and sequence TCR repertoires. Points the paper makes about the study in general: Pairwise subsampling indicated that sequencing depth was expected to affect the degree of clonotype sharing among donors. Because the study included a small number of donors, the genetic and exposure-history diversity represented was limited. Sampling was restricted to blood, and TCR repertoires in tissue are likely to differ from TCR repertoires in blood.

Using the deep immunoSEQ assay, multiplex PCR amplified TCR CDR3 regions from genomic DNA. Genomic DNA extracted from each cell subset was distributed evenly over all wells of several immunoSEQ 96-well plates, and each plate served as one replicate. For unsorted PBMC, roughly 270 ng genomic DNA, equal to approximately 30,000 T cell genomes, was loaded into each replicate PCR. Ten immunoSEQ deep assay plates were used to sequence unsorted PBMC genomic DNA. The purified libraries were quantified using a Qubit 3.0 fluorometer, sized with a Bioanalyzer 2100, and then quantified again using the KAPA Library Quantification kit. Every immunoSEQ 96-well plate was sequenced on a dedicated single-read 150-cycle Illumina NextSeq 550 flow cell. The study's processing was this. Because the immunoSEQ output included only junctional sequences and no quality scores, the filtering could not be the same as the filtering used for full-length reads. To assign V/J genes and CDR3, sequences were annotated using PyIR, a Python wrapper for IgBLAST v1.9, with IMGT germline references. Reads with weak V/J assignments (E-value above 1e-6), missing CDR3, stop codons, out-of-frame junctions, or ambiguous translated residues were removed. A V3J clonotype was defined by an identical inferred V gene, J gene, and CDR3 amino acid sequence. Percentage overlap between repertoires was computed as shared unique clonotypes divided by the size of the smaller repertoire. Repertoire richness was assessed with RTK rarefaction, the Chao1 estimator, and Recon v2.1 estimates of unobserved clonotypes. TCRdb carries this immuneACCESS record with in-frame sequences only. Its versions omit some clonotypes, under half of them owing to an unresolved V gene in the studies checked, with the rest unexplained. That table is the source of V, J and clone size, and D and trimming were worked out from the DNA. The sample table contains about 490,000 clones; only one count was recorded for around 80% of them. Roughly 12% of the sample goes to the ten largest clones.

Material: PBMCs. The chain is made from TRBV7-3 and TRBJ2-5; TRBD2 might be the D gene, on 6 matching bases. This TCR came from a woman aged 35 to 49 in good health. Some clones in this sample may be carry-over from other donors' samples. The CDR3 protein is CASSLRGEETQYF. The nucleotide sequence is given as TGTGCCAGCAGCTTAAGGGGGGAAGAGACCCAGTACTTC.